This TCR beta chain was retrieved from a study of Graves' ophthalmopathy and Graves' hyperthyroidism. Whole-study findings and limits: Most expanded clonotypes from thyroid (those above 0.001 frequency) were also found in blood. Cross-validated, the 13-signature model showed 87.88%/81.08% sensitivity/specificity, and 80%/75% in the test set.

Germline loops: CDR1 SGHDT, CDR2 YYEEEE. CDR3 length equals 16 residues. V lost 4 bases to trimming and J lost 3 bases, with 17 bases between them. This clonotype was seen ten or more times. Its cognate antigen is unknown. RNA served as the template for amplifying TCR beta CDR3 regions. Following a first-round RT-PCR that used HTBI primers, a second-round multiplex PCR was carried out. TCRdb redid the calling of the multiplex PCR reads with MiXCR, one entry per CDR3 protein. The table shows around 400,000 distinct CDR3 sequences, with about 17% occurring only once. The sequence was collected from a woman in her late teens or twenties with Graves' ophthalmopathy. The sample was peripheral blood. This chain connects TRBV5-6 to TRBJ1-5; possibly TRBD1 for D (5 bases). CDR3 protein: CASSRWDLGHNQPQHF. The CDR3 DNA sequence: TGTGCCAGCAGCCGCTGGGACTTAGGTCACAATCAGCCCCAGCATTTT.